Presented here are 10 T cell receptor beta chains from one specimen sequenced in a study of breast tumors, draining lymph nodes, adjacent tissues. TCRdb processed the multiplex PCR reads anew with MiXCR; each CDR3 protein has one entry. The sample gives about 270,000 distinct CDR3 sequences, about 33% of which show up once; around 1.1% is in the top ten. Samples came from axillary lymph nodes draining the breast cancer. Sequenced material: axillary lymph node tissue. The receptors stem from a female donor with breast cancer. Some clones in this sample may be carry-over from other donors' samples.

At least ten counts were recorded for this clonotype. This chain links TRBV7-2 with TRBJ1-5; D unclear. V lost 1 base to trimming and J lost 0 bases, with 10 bases between them. The CDR3 contains 16 residues. CDR1 is SGHTA, CDR2 FQGNSA, per germline. The CDR3 DNA sequence: TGTGCCAGCAGCTTAGATGGTCAGGTTAGCAATCAGCCCCAGCATTTT. Translated: CASSLDGQVSNQPQHF.

The chain has TRBV15 and TRBJ1-4; unclear D gene. The CDR3 spans 15 residues. V lost 3 bases and J 5 bases, leaving 13 bases between the germline ends. The germline CDR1 and CDR2 sequences are LNHNV and YYDKDF (reference sequence). DNA for the CDR3: TGTGCCACCAGCAGCCCGGACGGACGGAATGAAAAACTGTTTTTT. Amino acids: CATSSPDGRNEKLFF.

Ten or more counts support this clonotype. The genes are TRBV13 and TRBJ2-7, with TRBD2 matching 7 bases. Trimming removed 6 bases from V and 2 bases from J; junction bases left unmatched: 13. In germline, CDR1 is PRHDT, CDR2 FYEKMQ (reference sequence). The CDR3 runs to 16 residues. For the CDR3, the DNA is TGTGCCAGCAGTCTGTCGGGCGGGAGAGTCCCCTACGAGCAGTACTTC. Encoded protein: CASSLSGGRVPYEQYF.

The chain uses TRBV20-1 and TRBJ2-1; 12 bases are shared with TRBD2. Germline V gene data show CDR1 as DFQATT and CDR2 as SNEGSKA (reference sequence). The junction had 2 bases not matched to a gene; V was cut back by 3 bases and J by 2 bases. The CDR3 spans 15 residues. DNA of the CDR3: TGCAGTGCTAGCAGGACTAGCGGGGCCTACAATGAGCAGTTCTTC. Protein: CSASRTSGAYNEQFF.

In this sample, this clonotype turned up many times. V is TRBV19 and J is TRBJ2-3, with TRBD2 matching over 13 bases. The CDR3 is made up of 16 amino acids. Losses at the gene ends were 4 bases for V and 3 bases for J; bases not matched to a gene: 4. Germline CDR1 and CDR2: LNHDA and SQIVND (reference sequence). CDR3 in DNA: TGTGCCAGTAGTAGGACTAGCGGGAGTCTGACAGATACGCAGTATTTT. As protein: CASSRTSGSLTDTQYF.

There are a few counts of this clonotype. A clone one base away is much larger, so this may be a read error. The chain links TRBV7-2 to TRBJ2-5; no reliable D call. Germline CDR1 is SGHTA and CDR2 is FQGNSA. The CDR3 length is 15 residues. This CDR3 is CASSSRRGFGETQHF. The CDR3 nucleotides read TGTGCCAGCAGCTCCAGACGAGGATTCGGAGAGACCCAGCACTTC.

This clonotype was counted many times. In nucleotides, the CDR3 is TGTGCCAGCAGTGACTTCTACGAGCAGTACTTC. Translation gives CASSDFYEQYF. The chain joins TRBV2 to TRBJ2-7; D call uncertain. V dropped 3 bases and J dropped 3 bases, with 3 bases sitting between them. The CDR3 has 11 residues. From germline, CDR1 is SNHLY and CDR2 FYNNEI. Based on the CDR3 plus reference TRBV2 and TRBJ2-7, the full variable domain is EPEVTQTPSHQVTQMGQEVILRCVPISNHLYFYWYRQILGQKVEFLVSFYNNEISEKSEIFDDQFSVERPDGSNFTLKIRSTKLEDSAMYFCASSDFYEQYFGPGTRLTVT.

This clonotype was observed at least ten times. V usage is TRBV6-6 and J usage is TRBJ2-2; 8 bases align to TRBD2. In germline, CDR1 is MNHNY, CDR2 SVGAGI (reference sequence). The V and J ends lost 6 bases and 5 bases, in that order; junction bases with no gene match: 2. CDR3 length: 13 residues. CDR3 nucleotide sequence: TGTGCCAGCAGCCGACTAGCGACCGGGGAGCTGTTTTTT. As protein: CASSRLATGELFF.

This clonotype appeared a single time. V and J are TRBV6-9 and TRBJ2-2, with D uncertain. The germline gives CDR1 MNHGY, CDR2 SVAAGI. V dropped 6 bases and J dropped 8 bases, with 13 bases sitting between them. There are 13 residues in the CDR3. The CDR3, as DNA: TGTGCCAGCAGCCAAGGGATCCTGGGGGAGCTGTTTTTT. Its protein product is CASSQGILGELFF.

The chain carries TRBV10-3 and TRBJ2-3; 11 positions agree with TRBD1. The CDR3 runs to 14 residues. Trimming cost V 6 bases and J 4 bases; bases outside gene matches: 3. The germline gives CDR1 ENHRY, CDR2 SYGVKD. The DNA of the CDR3 is TGTGCCATCAGACCGGGACAGGGGGCAGATACGCAGTATTTT. It specifies CAIRPGQGADTQYF.